These T cell receptor beta chains were read from a single sample in a study of beta chain features in type 1 diabetes. Produced via immunoSEQ multiplex PCR; TCRdb's table is partial and in-frame only. Here the sample spans about 900,000 clones, about 17% being singletons. Sequenced: naive CD4+ T cells from blood. These receptors all come from a woman aged 18-30 years in good health. The CDR3 runs from the conserved cysteine through the conserved F or W. A D gene is named only where the DNA matches it firmly. Size tells how often a clone was seen (once, few, many) or the class of an expanded clone, and some rows leave it out.

D | J | size | V | DNA | CDR3
TRBD2 | TRBJ2-5 | - | TRBV15 | TGTGCCACCAAAAGGTCTAGCGGAGAGACCCAGTACTTC | CATKRSSGETQYF
TRBD1 | TRBJ2-3 | - | TRBV5-1 | TGCGCCAGCAGCTTGGGACAGGGGGCAAACACAGATACGCAGTATTTT | CASSLGQGANTDTQYF
TRBD1 | TRBJ2-7 | - | TRBV7-9 | TGTGCCAGCAGCTTAAGGGCCCGGGACAGATCCTACGAGCAGTACTTC | CASSLRARDRSYEQYF
- | TRBJ2-7 | - | TRBV23-1 | TGCGCCACTACGCCGCGGAGGGCCCCCGAGCAGTACTTC | CATTPRRAPEQYF
- | TRBJ1-6 | few | TRBV25-1 | TGTGCCAGCAGTGTGACAGGTGGGGGTTCACCCCTCCACTTT | CASSVTGGGSPLHF
- | TRBJ2-5 | - | TRBV7-8 | TGTGCCAGCAGCTCCACAGGACTCCGGGAGACCCAGTACTTC | CASSSTGLRETQYF
- | TRBJ2-3 | - | TRBV5-8 | TGTGCCAGCAGCTTAGAAAGCACAGATACGCAGTATTTT | CASSLESTDTQYF
- | TRBJ2-7 | - | TRBV28 | TGTGCCAGCAGTTTAAACCCGGGCCTACCAAGTGGGCAGTACTTC | CASSLNPGLPSGQYF
TRBD1 | TRBJ1-2 | - | TRBV2 | TGTGCCAGCACCGGTAACCTTGGACAGGGATTGGGGCCTAACTATGGCTACACCTTC | CASTGNLGQGLGPNYGYTF
TRBD2 | TRBJ2-7 | - | TRBV6-6 | TGTGCCAGCAGTTACGCCGGGACTAGCGGGAGTTACGAGCAGTACTTC | CASSYAGTSGSYEQYF
TRBD2 | TRBJ2-1 | - | TRBV18 | TGTGCCAGCTCCACCGTAATCCTAGCGGGTGACAATGAGCAGTTCTTC | CASSTVILAGDNEQFF
- | TRBJ2-7 | - | TRBV9 | TGTGCCAGCAGCGTAGGTCCGGTAGGCTACGAGCAGTACTTC | CASSVGPVGYEQYF
TRBD1 | TRBJ1-1 | once | TRBV27 | TGTGCCAGCAGTTTATTCCCGCCGGGGGGGACAGCTCTAAACACTGAAGCTTTCTTT | CASSLFPPGGTALNTEAFF
- | TRBJ2-1 | few | TRBV18 | TGTGCCAGCTCACGCCTGGGGGAGATCCACAATGAGCAGTTCTTC | CASSRLGEIHNEQFF
- | TRBJ2-5 | few | TRBV5-6 | TGTGCCAGCAGCTTGCAGGTAGAGACCCAGTACTTC | CASSLQVETQYF
TRBD1 | TRBJ2-7 | - | TRBV5-1 | TGCGCCAGCAGCCTGACAGGGTATCATTACGAGCAGTACTTC | CASSLTGYHYEQYF
- | TRBJ2-6 | few | TRBV5-1 | TGCGCCAGCAGTCAGTCCCTCTCTGGGGCCAACGTCCTGACTTTC | CASSQSLSGANVLTF
- | TRBJ2-2 | once | TRBV5-1 | TGCGCCAGCAGCTTGGCCGAACAGGGAAACACCGGGGAGCTGTTTTTT | CASSLAEQGNTGELFF